This TCR beta chain appears in the sequencing data of a study of vaccination and CD4 T cells after COVID-19 (dated by TCRdb to between 2021 and 2024). Regarding the study in general: Convalescent patients had a positive SARS-CoV-2 result on nasal swab PCR, and of these patients, several had mild disease and one had severe disease. The spike-specific CD4+ TCR repertoire was compared before and after mRNA vaccination in over nine COVID-19 convalescent patients and a few infection-naive healthy vaccine recipients. Culture stimuli were overlapping spike peptide pools from SARS-CoV-2 and from the common cold coronaviruses HCoV-NL63, HCoV-OC43 and HCoV-229E. Post-vaccine blood samples were collected a median of around 70 days after the second vaccine dose, ranging from roughly 14 to 241 days. Six males and four females were included in the convalescent cohort, with two Hispanic individuals, seven Caucasians, two Asians and one multiracial person represented. Two doses of either the Pfizer-BioNTech BNT162b2 vaccine (n=8) or the Moderna mRNA-1273 vaccine (n=2) were administered to participants. As controls, cultures received a CEFX viral epitope pool (the positive control), an HIV-1 Nef peptide pool (the negative control), or no peptide at all. Post-COVID blood samples from convalescent patients were collected a median of approximately 100 days after diagnosis, with a range of 35 to 161 days.

For CDR1 and CDR2, the germline V gene lists MGHRA and YSYEKL. The CDR3 starts with the cysteine, ends with the phenylalanine, and has 15 residues. Only the CDR3 portion is preserved as DNA: 45 bases, with reading frame beginning at the first base. V and J lose 2 bases and 5 bases, and a span of 12 bases separates them. Here is what the overall study found, with its caveats: Among convalescent patients, a median around 86% of the SARS-CoV-2-reactive clones seen after vaccination appeared only after vaccination, which suggests priming specific to the vaccine. An increase in the median number of SARS-CoV-2-reactive clonotypes from approximately 23 after infection to approximately 41 after vaccination was observed, but the change was not found to be significant. The number of convalescent patients in the study was relatively small, and the study did not examine early timepoints following natural infection. In convalescent patients, nearly all vaccine-specific clones (304 of 307) were found to be mono-reactive for SARS-CoV-2 spike rather than cross-reactive with common cold coronaviruses.

Concerning this clonotype: Its binding antigen is unknown. Base qualities are missing; no much larger clone stands one base away.

Library construction relied on PCR. TCR sequencing of DNA from cultured CD4+ T cells used the Oncomine TCR Beta short-read assay at the Johns Hopkins FTIC core. Genomic DNA was extracted from the cultured CD4+ T cells with the QIAamp micro DNA kit. The Oncomine TCR Beta libraries from cultured CD4+ T cells were pooled using unique dual indexes and then sequenced on an Illumina iSeq 100. As for the original processing: Non-productive sequences were removed, and CDR3s not starting with C, not ending with F or W, or shorter than 7 amino acids were discarded. Antigen-specific clonotypes were identified with the MANAFEST web application by comparing peptide-stimulated wells with reference and other culture wells. For a clone to be called positive, the clone needed an FDR below 0.05, an odds ratio above 5, and a productive frequency above 0.1% in at least two of three replicate wells. Clonotypes that were significantly expanded in both SARS-CoV-2 spike wells and at least one common cold coronavirus spike condition were defined as cross-reactive. Using R version 3.6.1, CDR3 homology was evaluated through Levenshtein distances (stringdist) along with unrooted phylogenetic trees (ape). TCRdb reanalyzed the raw reads on its own, using fastp at Q25 for trimming and MiXCR for clone calling, and kept in-frame beta chains. One record per CDR3 amino acid sequence lists the most common genes and DNA. TCRdb, not the authors, supplied the V and J calls. A total of roughly 4,600 distinct CDR3 sequences appear in this sample, around a fifth of them only once. Roughly a fifth of the sample belongs to the ten largest clones.

The meaning of the sample's treatment or condition label: approximately 10-day PBMC culture with coronavirus spike peptide pools or control peptides (ViraFEST assay). The ViraFEST assay, used in the study, expanded antigen-specific T cells with peptide pools and then identified the expanded clonotypes through TCR sequencing. The convalescent patients' positive SARS-CoV-2 PCR tests were from March to December 2020, which was before the Alpha, Beta and Delta variants emerged in the United States. PBMCs were cultured at a few million per well in IMDM supplemented with 5% human AB serum and about 9.6 IU/ml IL-2, with approximately 10 ug/ml peptide pools added. On days 3 and 7, half of the culture medium was replaced with fresh IL-2-containing medium. Once the cells had been in culture for around nine days, the EasySep CD4+ T cell isolation kit was used to isolate CD4+ T cells by negative selection. Ficoll-Paque Plus gradient centrifugation was used to isolate PBMCs from whole blood, and the isolated PBMCs were then either used fresh or cryopreserved at -140C. Triplicate wells were generally used for each culture condition.

The sequencing sample was made of CD4+ T cells from blood, cultured in vitro. This receptor was obtained from a human donor who had recovered from COVID-19. Recombination linked TRBV4-1 to TRBJ2-2, with the D gene call left open. The CDR3 reads as follows: CASSQLSITTGELFF. The nucleotides read TGCGCCAGCAGCCAACTGTCCATAACTACCGGGGAGCTGTTTTTT.